This T cell receptor (beta chain) was obtained from a study of blood T cell repertoires in COVID-19. Generated by immunoSEQ multiplex PCR, the TCRdb table keeps only in-frame clones and is missing some. Seen here are 200,000 or so clones, 83% observed once, and the top ten hold approximately 4.8%. Sequencing was performed on PBMCs or T cells enriched from blood (not recorded which). This clonotype originated in a woman in her forties or fifties who had been exposed to COVID-19.

CDR3 sequence (DNA): TGTGCCAGTAACAGGGGGAACACTGAAGCTTTCTTT. Residues: CASNRGNTEAFF. The chain uses TRBV6-5 and TRBJ1-1; 7 bases agree with TRBD1. V shed 9 bases, J shed 1 base, and the junction held 2 bases outside the gene matches. The CDR3 has 12 residues. The germline V gene has CDR1 MNHEY and CDR2 SVGAGI.